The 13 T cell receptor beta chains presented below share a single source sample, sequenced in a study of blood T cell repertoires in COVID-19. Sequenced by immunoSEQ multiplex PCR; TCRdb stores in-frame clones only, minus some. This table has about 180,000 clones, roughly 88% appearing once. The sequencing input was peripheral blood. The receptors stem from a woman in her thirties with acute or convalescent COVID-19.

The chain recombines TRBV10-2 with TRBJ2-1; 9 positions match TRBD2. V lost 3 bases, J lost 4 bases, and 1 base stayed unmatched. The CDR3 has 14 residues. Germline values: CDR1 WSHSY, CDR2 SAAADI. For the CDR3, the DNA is TGCGCCAGCAGTGAAACTAGCGGGTACAATGAGCAGTTCTTC. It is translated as CASSETSGYNEQFF.

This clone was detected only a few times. In nucleotides, the CDR3 is TGCGCCAGCACCAAGGGACTAGCGGGAGTGCGAGAGACCCAGTACTTC. It specifies CASTKGLAGVRETQYF. The genes are TRBV5-1 and TRBJ2-5, with 14 bases matching TRBD2. Trimming removed 6 bases from V and 4 bases from J; junction bases left unmatched: 8. This CDR3 region has 16 residues. Germline V gene sequence: CDR1 SGHRS, CDR2 YFSETQ.

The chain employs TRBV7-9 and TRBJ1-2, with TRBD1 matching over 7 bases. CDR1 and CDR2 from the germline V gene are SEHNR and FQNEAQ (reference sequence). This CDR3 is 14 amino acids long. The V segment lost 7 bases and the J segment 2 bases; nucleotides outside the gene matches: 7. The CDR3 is CASTVWDSNYGYTF. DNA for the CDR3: TGTGCCAGCACCGTATGGGACAGCAACTATGGCTACACCTTC. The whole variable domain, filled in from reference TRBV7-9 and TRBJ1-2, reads DTGVSQNPRHKITKRGQNVTFRCDPISEHNRLYWYRQTLGQGPEFLTYFQNEAQLEKSRLLSDRFSAERPKGSFSTLEIQRTEQGDSAMYLCASTVWDSNYGYTFGSGTRLTVV.

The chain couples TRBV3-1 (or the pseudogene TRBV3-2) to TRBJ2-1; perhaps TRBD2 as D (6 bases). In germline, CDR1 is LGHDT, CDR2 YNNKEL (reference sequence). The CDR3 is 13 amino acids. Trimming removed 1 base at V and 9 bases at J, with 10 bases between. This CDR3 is CASSQAAGGEQFF. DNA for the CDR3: TGTGCCAGCAGCCAAGCAGCGGGTGGTGAGCAGTTCTTC.

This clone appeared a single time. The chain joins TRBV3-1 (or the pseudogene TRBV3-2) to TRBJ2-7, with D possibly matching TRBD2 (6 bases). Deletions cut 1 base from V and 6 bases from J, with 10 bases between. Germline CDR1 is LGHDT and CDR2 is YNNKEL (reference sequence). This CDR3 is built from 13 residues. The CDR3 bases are TGTGCCAGCAGCCAAGGACTAGAGTCCGAGCAGTACTTC. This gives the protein CASSQGLESEQYF.

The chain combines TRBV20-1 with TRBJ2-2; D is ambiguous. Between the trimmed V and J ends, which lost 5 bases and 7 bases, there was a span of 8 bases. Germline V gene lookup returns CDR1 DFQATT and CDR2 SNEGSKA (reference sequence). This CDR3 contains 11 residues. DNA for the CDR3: TGCAGTGCTTCTAGGATCGGGGAGCTGTTTTTT. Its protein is CSASRIGELFF.

CDR3 sequence: CASSSSFGGKLFF. The CDR3 bases are TGTGCCAGCAGTTCCTCGTTCGGGGGAAAACTGTTTTTT. The chain has TRBV6-5 and TRBJ1-4, with a tentative D call TRBD1 (5 bases). The germline CDR1 and CDR2 sequences are MNHEY and SVGAGI. The V and J ends lost 4 bases and 10 bases respectively, with 13 bases between them. This CDR3 region has 13 residues.

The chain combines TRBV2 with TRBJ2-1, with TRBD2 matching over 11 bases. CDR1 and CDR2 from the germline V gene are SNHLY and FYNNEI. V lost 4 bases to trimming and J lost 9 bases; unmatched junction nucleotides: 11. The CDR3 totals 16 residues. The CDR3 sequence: CASSGDSGRAGGEQFF. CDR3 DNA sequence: TGTGCCAGCAGTGGTGATAGCGGGAGGGCGGGGGGTGAGCAGTTCTTC.

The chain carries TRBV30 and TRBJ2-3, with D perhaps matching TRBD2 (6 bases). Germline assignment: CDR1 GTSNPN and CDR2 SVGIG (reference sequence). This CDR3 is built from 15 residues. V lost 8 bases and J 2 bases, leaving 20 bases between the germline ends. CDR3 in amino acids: CARTRGSGPTDTQYF. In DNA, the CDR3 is TGTGCCAGAACCCGGGGGAGCGGGCCCACAGATACGCAGTATTTT.

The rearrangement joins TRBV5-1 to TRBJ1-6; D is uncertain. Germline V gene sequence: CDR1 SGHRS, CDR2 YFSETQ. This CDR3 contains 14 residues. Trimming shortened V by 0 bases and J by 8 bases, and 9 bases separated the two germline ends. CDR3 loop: CASSLGAIDSPLHF. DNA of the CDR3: TGCGCCAGCAGCTTGGGGGCGATCGATTCACCCCTCCACTTT.

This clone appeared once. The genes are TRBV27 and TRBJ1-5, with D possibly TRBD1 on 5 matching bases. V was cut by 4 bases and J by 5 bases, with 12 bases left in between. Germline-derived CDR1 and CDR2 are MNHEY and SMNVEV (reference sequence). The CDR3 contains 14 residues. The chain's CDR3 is CASSWGGGYQPQHF. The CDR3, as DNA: TGTGCCAGCAGTTGGGGGGGTGGATATCAGCCCCAGCATTTT.

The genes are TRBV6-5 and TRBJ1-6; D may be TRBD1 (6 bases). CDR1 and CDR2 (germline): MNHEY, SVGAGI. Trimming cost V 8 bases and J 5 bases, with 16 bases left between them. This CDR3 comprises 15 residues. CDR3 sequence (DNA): TGTGCCAGCGCGGATCACAGGGTTGATAATTCACCCCTCCACTTT. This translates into CASADHRVDNSPLHF.

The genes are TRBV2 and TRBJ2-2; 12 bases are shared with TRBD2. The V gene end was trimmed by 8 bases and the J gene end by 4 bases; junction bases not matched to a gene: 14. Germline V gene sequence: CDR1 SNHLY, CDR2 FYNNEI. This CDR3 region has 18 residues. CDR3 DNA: TGTGCCAGCCTAGGACTAGCGGGAAGCACACCAATCACCGGGGAGCTGTTTTTT. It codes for CASLGLAGSTPITGELFF.